One sample yielded the 25 T cell receptor beta chains listed below, sequenced in a study of breast tumors, draining lymph nodes, adjacent tissues. TCRdb reanalysed the multiplex PCR reads using MiXCR and keeps one entry per CDR3 protein. The sample gives under 250,000 distinct CDR3 sequences, roughly 30% of which show up once; 1.3% to 1.5% is in the top ten. Samples came from axillary lymph nodes draining the breast cancer. The sequenced sample consisted of axillary lymph node tissue. All receptors come from a female donor with breast cancer. Some clones in this sample may be carry-over from other donors' samples.

Points on this clonotype: The junction and the germline gene differ at one end; a read error may be behind it. The chain recombines TRBV20-1 with TRBJ1-2; D unresolved. The CDR3 consists of 14 residues. Germline CDR1 and CDR2: DFQATT and SNEGSKA (reference sequence). The CDR3 here is CSALTVTKNYGYTF. The CDR3 DNA sequence: TGCAGTGCCCTGACGGTGACGAAGAACTATGGTTACACCTTC.

The sample holds many counts of this clonotype. The V gene is TRBV12-3 or TRBV12-4, the J gene TRBJ2-2, with D tentatively TRBD2 (5 bases). This CDR3 region has 17 residues. Trimming took 1 base from V and 5 from J, leaving 17 bases between them. CDR3 region: CASSLGRTLGSTGELFF. The DNA of the CDR3 is TGTGCCAGCAGTTTAGGGAGGACCCTCGGCTCGACCGGGGAGCTGTTTTTT.

This clonotype was counted a few times. This may stem from a read error, because a much larger clone lies one nucleotide away. The V gene is TRBV28, the J gene TRBJ1-6; no clear D gene. The CDR3 runs to 16 residues. Trimming took off 4 bases at V and 3 bases at J, with 13 bases between the two ends. Germline CDR1 and CDR2: MDHEN and SYDVKM. Written as DNA, the CDR3 is TGTGCCAGCAGTTCTGGTCCACAGCACTATAATTCACCCCTCCACTTT. Translation gives CASSSGPQHYNSPLHF. Combining the CDR3 with reference TRBV28 and TRBJ1-6 gives the whole variable domain DVKVTQSSRYLVKRTGEKVFLECVQDMDHENMFWYRQDPGLGLRLIYFSYDVKMKEKGDIPEGYSVSREKKERFSLILESASTNQTSMYLCASSSGPQHYNSPLHFGNGTRLTVT.

This clonotype has a count of ten or more. The rearrangement joins TRBV5-1 to TRBJ2-7; 8 positions agree with TRBD2. Germline assignment: CDR1 SGHRS and CDR2 YFSETQ. CDR3 length: 15 amino acids. The trim removed 5 bases at V and 2 bases at J, leaving 9 bases unmatched. The DNA of the CDR3 is TGCGCCAGCAGTTTGCGACTAGCGCGCCCCTACGAGCAGTACTTC. Residues: CASSLRLARPYEQYF.

Ten or more counts support this clonotype. This may be a read error, as it is one base from a much larger clone. The rearrangement links TRBV5-5 to TRBJ2-7, with D possibly being TRBD2 (6 bases). The CDR3 loop spans 13 amino acids. Looked up from germline, CDR1 is SGHKS and CDR2 is YYEKEE (reference sequence). Trimming cost V 0 bases and J 6 bases, with 10 bases left between them. CDR3: CASSLDFGGEQYF. The CDR3 region has the DNA TGTGCCAGCAGCTTGGATTTCGGGGGCGAGCAGTACTTC.

This clonotype was seen repeatedly, ten times or more. V gene TRBV28 combines with J gene TRBJ1-6; D is ambiguous. Germline V gene sequence: CDR1 MDHEN, CDR2 SYDVKM. V was shortened by 6 bases and J by 10 bases, with 16 bases between the two germline ends. The CDR3 has 14 amino acids. The CDR3 sequence is CASRTPYTGSPLHF. The CDR3 DNA is TGTGCCAGCAGAACTCCCTACACGGGCTCACCCCTCCACTTT.

This clonotype has just a few counts. The gene calls are TRBV6-5 and TRBJ2-3; 9 bases map to TRBD2. This CDR3 has 16 residues. V gave up 7 bases and J gave up 3 bases; unmatched junction bases: 11. CDR1 and CDR2 from the germline V gene are MNHEY and SVGAGI. The CDR3 DNA reads TGTGCCAGCATCCACCTTAGCGGGAGTGGGACAGATACGCAGTATTTT. It encodes CASIHLSGSGTDTQYF.

This clonotype showed up many times. V is TRBV5-1 and J is TRBJ2-5, with TRBD1 identical over 10 bases. This CDR3 region has 15 residues. Trimming took 4 bases from V and 5 from J; bases not matched to a gene: 8. CDR1 is SGHRS, CDR2 YFSETQ, per germline. The CDR3 reads CASSPLGQGGETQYF. CDR3 coding DNA: TGCGCCAGCAGCCCGCTAGGACAGGGGGGCGAGACCCAGTACTTC.

At least ten counts were recorded for this clonotype. The chain has TRBV5-8 and TRBJ1-5; no reliable D call. The CDR3 covers 17 residues. Looked up from germline, CDR1 is SGHTS and CDR2 is YDEGEE. Trimming took off 1 base at V and 3 bases at J, with 17 bases between the two ends. The DNA for the CDR3 is TGTGCCAGCAGCTTGACCTTCGCGACGGCCGTCAATCAGCCCCAGCATTTT. Its protein product is CASSLTFATAVNQPQHF.

Points on this clonotype: A read error may explain this, as a much larger clone is one base away. This chain connects TRBV5-8 to TRBJ1-2; 7 bases fit TRBD1. The CDR3 spans 15 residues. After removal of 4 bases from V and 3 bases from J, the junction contained 9 bases not matched to a gene. The germline V gene has CDR1 SGHTS and CDR2 YDEGEE. CDR3 nucleotide sequence: TGTGCCAGCAGCCTCGGGACAGCGGGCGACTATGGCTACACCTTC. Its protein product is CASSLGTAGDYGYTF.

Worth noting for this clonotype: One end of the junction does not line up with germline, which may come from a read error. The chain couples TRBV9 to TRBJ2-2; D may be TRBD2 (6 bases). The CDR3 is made up of 16 amino acids. The V gene's germline CDR1 is SGDLS and CDR2 YYNGEE. DNA for the CDR3: TGTGCCAGCAGCCAAGGTGGGGCTAGCTTCGGCGGGGAGCTGCTTTTT. It codes for CASSQGGASFGGELLF.

This clonotype was picked up a small number of times. A much larger clone is a single base away; this may be a read error. The chain links TRBV11-3 to TRBJ2-7, with D maybe TRBD2 (6 bases). The CDR3 has 16 residues. V shed 1 base and J shed 5 bases, with 18 bases lying between them. The germline gives CDR1 SGHNT, CDR2 YENEEA. CDR3 sequence: CASSLVFTAGFNEQYF. The CDR3 DNA follows: TGTGCCAGCAGCTTAGTATTTACAGCGGGTTTCAACGAGCAGTACTTC.

This clonotype was picked up many times. V is TRBV18 and J is TRBJ2-2, with D uncertain. The CDR3 has 13 amino acids. Germline V gives CDR1 KGHSH, CDR2 LQKENI. V was shortened by 3 bases and J by 5 bases, with 7 bases between the two germline ends. The CDR3 is CASSPGRTGELFF. The CDR3 nucleotides are TGTGCCAGCTCACCCGGAAGGACCGGGGAGCTGTTTTTT.

This clonotype appeared many times. Here the CDR3 reads CASSMGGYNEQYF. CDR3 coding DNA: TGTGCCAGTAGTATGGGGGGGTACAACGAGCAGTACTTC. V gene TRBV19 combines with J gene TRBJ2-7; 7 bases are a match to TRBD2. CDR3 length: 13 residues. The germline V gene encodes CDR1 LNHDA and CDR2 SQIVND (reference sequence). After removal of 3 bases from V and 5 bases from J, the junction contained 4 bases not matched to a gene.

In its sample, this clonotype was seen many times. The gene calls are TRBV20-1 and TRBJ2-2; TRBD2 matches 10 bases. Germline CDR1 and CDR2: DFQATT and SNEGSKA (reference sequence). The length of the CDR3 is 16 residues. V lost 5 bases, J lost 0 bases, and 6 bases stayed unmatched. The CDR3 DNA is TGCAGTGCTCCTAGCGGGAGAAACACGAACACCGGGGAGCTGTTTTTT. Its protein is CSAPSGRNTNTGELFF.

The chain uses TRBV12-3 or TRBV12-4 and TRBJ2-7; D not resolved. CDR3 length: 13 residues. The V end was cut by 4 bases, the J end by 2 bases, with 9 bases between. CDR3 bases: TGTGCCAGCAGTTGCGCCCGACCCTACGAGCAGTACTTC. Protein product: CASSCARPYEQYF.

The J gene is TRBJ1-1, the V gene TRBV28; a possible D gene is TRBD1 (5 bases). The CDR3 consists of 13 residues. V was cut by 8 bases and J by 2 bases, with 12 bases left in between. Germline-derived CDR1 and CDR2 are MDHEN and SYDVKM. This CDR3 reads CASYRDGNTEAFF. CDR3 DNA sequence: TGTGCCAGCTACCGGGACGGTAACACTGAAGCTTTCTTT.

The chain carries TRBV29-1 and TRBJ2-2; 10 nucleotides agree with TRBD2. J lost 1 base, V lost 4 bases, and 0 bases had no gene match. Germline loops: CDR1 SQVTM, CDR2 ANQGSEA. The CDR3 consists of 14 residues. CDR3 DNA: TGCAGCGTTGGGACTAGCGGGAACACCGGGGAGCTGTTTTTT. Amino acid sequence: CSVGTSGNTGELFF.

The V call is TRBV11-3, the J call TRBJ2-5; 7 nucleotides match TRBD2. The germline gives CDR1 SGHNT, CDR2 YENEEA. After removal of 5 bases from V and 13 bases from J, the junction contained 13 bases not matched to a gene. This CDR3 is 13 amino acids long. The CDR3 here is CASSDEGGGSRYF. The CDR3 nucleotides are TGTGCCAGCAGCGACGAGGGCGGCGGGAGTAGGTACTTC. Looking up the rest from reference TRBV11-3 and TRBJ2-5 gives the full variable domain: EAGVVQSPRYKIIEKKQPVAFWCNPISGHNTLYWYLQNLGQGPELLIRYENEEAVDDSQLPKDRFSAERLKGVDSTLKIQPAELGDSAVYLCASSDEGGGSRYFGPGTRLLVL.

This clonotype was seen ten or more times. This chain connects TRBV4-1 to TRBJ2-3; TRBD2 aligns across 12 bases. In germline, CDR1 is MGHRA, CDR2 YSYEKL. J lost 3 bases, V lost 4 bases, and 5 bases had no gene match. The length of the CDR3 is 16 residues. CDR3 protein: CASSPRLAGVTDTQYF. For the CDR3, the DNA is TGCGCCAGCAGCCCCAGACTAGCGGGAGTTACAGATACGCAGTATTTT.

This clonotype was seen ten or more times. This chain's CDR3 is CAWSVHGTGLKGTQYF. The CDR3, as DNA: TGTGCCTGGAGTGTACACGGGACAGGGCTAAAGGGGACCCAGTACTTC. The chain is built from TRBV30 and TRBJ2-5; 9 bases align to TRBD1. V was clipped by 0 bases and J by 7 bases; unmatched bases: 12. The CDR3 contains 16 residues. CDR1 is GTSNPN, CDR2 SVGIG, per germline (reference sequence).

The rearrangement joins TRBV20-1 to TRBJ2-1, with TRBD1 as a possible D gene (6 bases). Germline values: CDR1 DFQATT, CDR2 SNEGSKA (reference sequence). Trimming left V 5 bases short and J 2 bases short, with 16 bases between. This CDR3 has 15 residues. Here the CDR3 DNA reads TGCAGTGCTTATAGGGAGCAGGGGCCCTACAATGAGCAGTTCTTC. Protein sequence: CSAYREQGPYNEQFF.

At least ten counts were recorded for this clonotype. V is TRBV5-6 and J is TRBJ2-3; D is possibly TRBD1 (6 bases). V was shortened by 5 bases and J by 0 bases, with 13 bases between the two germline ends. Per germline, CDR1 SGHDT and CDR2 YYEEEE. This CDR3 contains 15 residues. In nucleotides, the CDR3 is TGTGCCAGCAGTCGACAGGTTGGCAGCACAGATACGCAGTATTTT. Encoded protein: CASSRQVGSTDTQYF.

As to this clonotype: Because the CDR3 is missing its conserved closing phenylalanine or tryptophan, this is likely a read error. The rearrangement joins TRBV7-3 to TRBJ2-6; D may correspond to TRBD1 or TRBD2 (7 bases each). The CDR3 totals 18 residues. CDR1 is SGHTA, CDR2 FQGTGA, per germline. CDR3 DNA sequence: TGTGCCAGCAGCTTAAGGGCAGGGGGGGACGCTGGGGCCCACGTCCTGACTTCC. Its translation is CASSLRAGGDAGAHVLTS.

J is TRBJ2-1 and V is TRBV25-1; 9 nucleotides match TRBD2. The V and J ends lost 0 bases and 1 base, in that order; junction bases with no gene match: 7. Looked up from germline, CDR1 is MGHDK and CDR2 is SYGVNS. The CDR3 has 18 amino acids. The CDR3 DNA is TGTGCCAGCAGTGAATATTCCCATAGCGGGAGTTCCTACAATGAGCAGTTCTTC. As protein: CASSEYSHSGSSYNEQFF.